Listed below are T cell receptor beta chains from one sample, sequenced in a study of blood T cell repertoires in COVID-19. Assay: immunoSEQ multiplex PCR; the TCRdb copy retains only in-frame clones and omits some. The repertoire holds roughly 280,000 clones, with roughly 80% as singletons. The material sequenced was peripheral blood. Receptors originate from a man aged 60-69 years who had recovered from COVID-19. Each CDR3 is given with its conserved first and last residue. D genes are given only for firm matches. A clone size is listed for some rows: how often the clone was seen (once, few, many), or a class if it is expanded.

V gene,D gene,clone size,J gene,CDR3 protein,CDR3 DNA
TRBV5-1,TRBD2,once,TRBJ2-5,CASSSGLAGLETQYF,TGCGCCAGCAGCTCCGGACTAGCGGGGCTTGAGACCCAGTACTTC
TRBV19,TRBD1,few,TRBJ2-3,CASSRDRYSDTQYF,TGTGCCAGTAGCCGGGACAGATACTCTGATACGCAGTATTTT
TRBV19,-,-,TRBJ2-1,CASSRRGTYNEQFF,TGTGCCAGTAGTAGGCGGGGAACCTACAATGAGCAGTTCTTC
TRBV19,TRBD2,-,TRBJ2-1,CASSQQKGLQTFF,TGTGCCAGTAGCCAACAAAAGGGACTACAAACGTTCTTC
TRBV7-2,-,-,TRBJ2-1,CASSLAEVGAPQFF,TGTGCCAGCAGCTTAGCCGAAGTGGGGGCCCCGCAGTTCTTC
TRBV18,-,-,TRBJ2-7,CASSQGLSSYEQYF,TGTGCCAGCTCGCAGGGACTGAGCTCCTACGAGCAGTACTTC
TRBV2,-,-,TRBJ1-6,CASSGQSYNSPLHF,TGTGCCAGCTCCGGACAGAGTTATAATTCACCCCTCCACTTT
TRBV15,-,once,TRBJ2-1,CATSYRSAYNEQFF,TGTGCCACCAGCTATCGTAGTGCCTACAATGAGCAGTTCTTC
TRBV2,-,-,TRBJ2-3,CASSRTQSTDTQYF,TGTGCCAGCAGCCGGACACAGAGCACAGATACGCAGTATTTT
TRBV6-5,-,-,TRBJ1-2,CASRLGGTYGYTF,TGTGCCAGCAGGCTTGGGGGCACCTATGGCTACACCTTC
TRBV30,TRBD2,-,TRBJ2-7,CAWSVNFKLAGASPYF,TGTGCCTGGAGTGTGAATTTTAAGCTAGCGGGAGCTTCCCCGTACTTC
TRBV7-9,TRBD1,-,TRBJ1-4,CASWDRINEKLFF,TGTGCCTCCTGGGACAGGATTAATGAAAAACTGTTTTTT
TRBV2,-,few,TRBJ1-5,CASSETRGAINQPQHF,TGTGCCAGCAGTGAGACTCGGGGGGCCATCAATCAGCCCCAGCATTTT
TRBV6-6,TRBD1,-,TRBJ1-6,CASSPRTGGNSPLHF,TGTGCCAGCAGTCCCCGGACAGGGGGGAATTCACCCCTCCACTTT
TRBV30,TRBD1,few,TRBJ2-7,CASTGTGGYEQYF,TGTGCCTCAACCGGGACAGGGGGCTACGAGCAGTACTTC
TRBV7-9,-,-,TRBJ2-3,CASSSLGSTDTQYF,TGTGCCAGCAGCTCCCTAGGCAGTACAGATACGCAGTATTTT
TRBV19,-,-,TRBJ2-4,CASSITGHALGENIQYF,TGTGCCAGTAGTATCACGGGACACGCCCTCGGGGAAAACATTCAGTACTTC
TRBV7-9,TRBD2,few,TRBJ2-1,CASSRTSGLGNEQFF,TGTGCCAGCAGTAGGACTAGCGGGTTAGGAAATGAGCAGTTCTTC
TRBV18,-,-,TRBJ2-3,CASSLLDSVSTDTQYF,TGTGCCAGCTCACTTCTTGACAGTGTTAGCACAGATACGCAGTATTTT
TRBV6-6,TRBD1,-,TRBJ1-1,CASSYRQGGTEAFF,TGTGCCAGCAGTTACCGACAGGGCGGGACTGAAGCTTTCTTT
TRBV5-1,-,-,TRBJ2-3,CASSARRAGGTDTQYF,TGCGCCAGCAGCGCTCGGAGGGCGGGCGGCACAGATACGCAGTATTTT
TRBV6-5,-,-,TRBJ2-7,CASSRVGAQVREQYF,TGTGCCAGCAGCCGCGTGGGAGCCCAAGTCCGGGAGCAGTACTTC
TRBV7-3,-,-,TRBJ2-1,CASSYQGLAGNEQFF,TGTGCCAGCAGTTATCAGGGGCTAGCCGGCAATGAGCAGTTCTTC
TRBV28,-,-,TRBJ1-2,CASTPPGGLGGYTF,TGTGCCAGCACCCCCCCCGGGGGTTTGGGTGGCTACACCTTC
TRBV12-3/TRBV12-4,TRBD1,-,TRBJ2-7,CASSRDRGNEQYF,TGTGCCAGCAGCAGGGACAGGGGAAACGAGCAGTACTTC
TRBV15,-,few,TRBJ1-5,CATSKKGQLNQPQHF,TGTGCCACCAGCAAAAAAGGACAGCTCAATCAGCCCCAGCATTTT
TRBV5-1,TRBD1,-,TRBJ1-2,CASSLIQGEDGYTF,TGCGCCAGCAGCTTAATACAGGGGGAGGATGGCTACACCTTC
TRBV2,-,-,TRBJ2-3,CASSEGLLTDTQYF,TGTGCCAGCAGCGAGGGACTTCTCACAGATACGCAGTATTTT
TRBV19,TRBD1,-,TRBJ2-1,CASRFDRGNYNEQFF,TGTGCCAGTAGATTCGACAGGGGGAACTACAATGAGCAGTTCTTC
TRBV24-1,TRBD2,-,TRBJ2-1,CATSDSLAGRNEQFF,TGTGCCACCAGTGATAGCCTAGCGGGGAGGAATGAGCAGTTCTTC
TRBV29-1,TRBD1,-,TRBJ1-2,CSVQTGGRGYTF,TGCAGCGTCCAGACAGGGGGTAGGGGCTACACCTTC
TRBV5-5,-,-,TRBJ1-2,CASSLGGAGDGYTF,TGTGCCAGCAGCCTAGGCGGGGCGGGGGACGGCTACACCTTC
TRBV3-1/TRBV3-2,TRBD2,-,TRBJ2-1,CASSQDLGGVGGRIPEQFF,TGTGCCAGCAGCCAAGATTTGGGGGGTGTAGGCGGGAGAATCCCTGAGCAGTTCTTC
TRBV27,-,-,TRBJ2-3,CASSIGRRADTQYF,TGTGCCAGCAGTATCGGACGGAGGGCAGATACGCAGTATTTT
TRBV11-2,TRBD2,-,TRBJ2-3,CASSLSGGAPDTQYF,TGTGCCAGCAGCTTAAGCGGGGGGGCACCAGATACGCAGTATTTT
TRBV4-2,TRBD1,-,TRBJ1-4,CASSRKTRGQGVEKLFF,TGTGCCAGCAGCCGAAAGACGCGAGGACAGGGGGTGGAAAAACTGTTTTTT
TRBV9,TRBD1,-,TRBJ1-6,CASSVTGGPASPLHF,TGTGCCAGCAGCGTGACAGGGGGCCCAGCTTCACCCCTCCACTTT
TRBV7-2,TRBD2,-,TRBJ2-5,CASSQGLAGGQETQYF,TGTGCCAGCAGCCAGGGACTAGCGGGCGGACAAGAGACCCAGTACTTC
TRBV7-2,TRBD1,few,TRBJ2-7,CASSHLTGKYEQYF,TGTGCCAGCAGCCATCTGACAGGGAAGTACGAGCAGTACTTC
TRBV7-6,-,-,TRBJ2-2,CASSLRLGGSPNTGELFF,TGTGCCAGCAGCTTACGTCTCGGGGGTAGCCCGAACACCGGGGAGCTGTTTTTT
TRBV5-1,-,-,TRBJ1-2,CASSSQGSYGYTF,TGCGCCAGCAGTTCTCAGGGAAGTTATGGCTACACCTTC
TRBV5-1,-,-,TRBJ2-7,CASSPELWGGTYEQYF,TGCGCCAGCAGTCCAGAACTCTGGGGGGGCACCTACGAGCAGTACTTC
TRBV29-1,-,-,TRBJ2-3,CSVQLFLGTQYF,TGCAGCGTTCAGCTTTTCCTAGGTACGCAGTATTTT
TRBV5-1,TRBD1,-,TRBJ2-2,CASSSGRQGRGGELFF,TGCGCCAGCAGCTCCGGACGACAGGGTAGGGGCGGGGAGCTGTTTTTT
TRBV11-2,TRBD2,-,TRBJ2-1,CASSLARTSGMVEFF,TGTGCCAGCAGCTTAGCCCGGACTAGCGGGATGGTGGAGTTCTTC